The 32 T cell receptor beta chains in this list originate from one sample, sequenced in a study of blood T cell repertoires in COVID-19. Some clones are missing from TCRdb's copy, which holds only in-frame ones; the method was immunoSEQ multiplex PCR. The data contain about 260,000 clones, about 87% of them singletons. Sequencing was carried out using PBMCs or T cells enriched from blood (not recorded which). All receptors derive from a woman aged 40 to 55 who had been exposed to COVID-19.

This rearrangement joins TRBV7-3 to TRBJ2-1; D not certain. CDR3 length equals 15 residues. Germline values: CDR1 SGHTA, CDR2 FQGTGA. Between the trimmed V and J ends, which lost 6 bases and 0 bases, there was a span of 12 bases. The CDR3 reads CASRSSPSSYNEQFF. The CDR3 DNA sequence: TGTGCCAGCAGATCGTCTCCCAGCTCCTACAATGAGCAGTTCTTC.

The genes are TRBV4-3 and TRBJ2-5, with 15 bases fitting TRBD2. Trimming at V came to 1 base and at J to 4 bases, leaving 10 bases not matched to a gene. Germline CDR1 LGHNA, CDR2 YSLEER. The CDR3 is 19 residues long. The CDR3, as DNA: TGCGCCAGCAGCCAAGCGGGAGGACTAGCGGGAGGGCCTGGAGAGACCCAGTACTTC. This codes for CASSQAGGLAGGPGETQYF.

The CDR3 reads CASSERQGRETQYF. DNA for the CDR3: TGTGCCAGCAGTGAAAGACAGGGACGAGAGACCCAGTACTTC. The V and J genes are TRBV6-1 and TRBJ2-5, with 7 nucleotides matching TRBD1. With V trimmed by 2 bases and J by 4 bases, 4 bases remained unmatched. Germline V gene lookup returns CDR1 MNHNS and CDR2 SASEGT. The CDR3 contains 14 residues.

CDR3 protein: CATSDLWSGTGRGYTF. The CDR3 DNA sequence: TGTGCCACCAGTGATTTGTGGTCCGGGACAGGGCGCGGCTACACCTTC. This sequence joins TRBV24-1 and TRBJ1-2; TRBD1 aligns across 9 bases. There are 16 residues in the CDR3. The trim removed 0 bases at V and 8 bases at J, leaving 9 bases unmatched. The germline CDR1 and CDR2 sequences are KGHDR and SFDVKD.

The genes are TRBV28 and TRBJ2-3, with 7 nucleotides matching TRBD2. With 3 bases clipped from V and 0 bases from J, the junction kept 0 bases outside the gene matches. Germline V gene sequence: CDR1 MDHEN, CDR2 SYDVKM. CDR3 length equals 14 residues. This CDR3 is CASSFSGSTDTQYF. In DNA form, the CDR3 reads TGTGCCAGCAGTTTTAGCGGGAGCACAGATACGCAGTATTTT.

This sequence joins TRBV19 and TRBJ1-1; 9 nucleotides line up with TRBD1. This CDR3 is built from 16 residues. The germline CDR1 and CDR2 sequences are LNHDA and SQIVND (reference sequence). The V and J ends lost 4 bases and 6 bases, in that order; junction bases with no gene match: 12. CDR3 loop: CASSTIEGTGTSEAFF. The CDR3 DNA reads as TGTGCCAGTAGTACTATAGAGGGGACAGGGACCTCTGAAGCTTTCTTT.

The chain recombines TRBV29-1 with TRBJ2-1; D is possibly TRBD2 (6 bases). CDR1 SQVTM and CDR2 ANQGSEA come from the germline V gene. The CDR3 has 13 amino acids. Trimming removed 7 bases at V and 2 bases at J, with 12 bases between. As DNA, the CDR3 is TGCAGCGACGACGGCGGGACCTACAATGAGCAGTTCTTC. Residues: CSDDGGTYNEQFF.

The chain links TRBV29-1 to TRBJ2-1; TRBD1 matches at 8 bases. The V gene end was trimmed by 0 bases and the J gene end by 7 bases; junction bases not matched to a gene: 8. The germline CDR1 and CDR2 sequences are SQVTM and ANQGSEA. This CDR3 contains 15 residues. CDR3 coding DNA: TGCAGCGTTGAAGATCTTTCAGGGGGCGGAAATGAGCAGTTCTTC. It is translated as CSVEDLSGGGNEQFF.

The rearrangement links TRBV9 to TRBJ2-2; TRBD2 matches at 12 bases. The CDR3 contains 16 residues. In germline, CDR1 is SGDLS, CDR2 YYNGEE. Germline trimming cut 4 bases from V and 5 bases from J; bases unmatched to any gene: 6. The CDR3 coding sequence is TGTGCCAGCAGCCTAGCCACTAGCGGGAGGACCGGGGAGCTGTTTTTT. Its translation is CASSLATSGRTGELFF.

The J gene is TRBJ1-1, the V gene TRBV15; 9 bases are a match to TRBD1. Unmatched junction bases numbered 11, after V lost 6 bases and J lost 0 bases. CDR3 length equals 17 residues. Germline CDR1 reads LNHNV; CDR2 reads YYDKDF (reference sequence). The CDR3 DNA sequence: TGTGCCACCAGTACAGGGGGCGGAAAATTTATGAACACTGAAGCTTTCTTT. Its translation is CATSTGGGKFMNTEAFF.

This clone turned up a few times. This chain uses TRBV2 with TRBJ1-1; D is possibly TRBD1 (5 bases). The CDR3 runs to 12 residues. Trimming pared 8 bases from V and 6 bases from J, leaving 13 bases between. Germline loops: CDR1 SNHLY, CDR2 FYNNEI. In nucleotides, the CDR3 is TGTGCCAGCCGGGGGACGATCCCTGAAGCTTTCTTT. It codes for CASRGTIPEAFF.

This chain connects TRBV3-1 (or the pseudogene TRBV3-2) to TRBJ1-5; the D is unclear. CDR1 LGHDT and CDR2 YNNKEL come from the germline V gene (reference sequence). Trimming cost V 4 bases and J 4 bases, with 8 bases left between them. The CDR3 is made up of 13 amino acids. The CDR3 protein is CASSPAGNQPQHF. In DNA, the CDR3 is TGTGCCAGCAGCCCCGCGGGGAATCAGCCCCAGCATTTT.

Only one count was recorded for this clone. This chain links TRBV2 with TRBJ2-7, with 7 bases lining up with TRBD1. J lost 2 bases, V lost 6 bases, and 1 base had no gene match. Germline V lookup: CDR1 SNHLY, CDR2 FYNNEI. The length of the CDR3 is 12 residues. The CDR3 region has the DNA TGTGCCAGCAGCGGGACAGCCTACGAGCAGTACTTC. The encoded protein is CASSGTAYEQYF.

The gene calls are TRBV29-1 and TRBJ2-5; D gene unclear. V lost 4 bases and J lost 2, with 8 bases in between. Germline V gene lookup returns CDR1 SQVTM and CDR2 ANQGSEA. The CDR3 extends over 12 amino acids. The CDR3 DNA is TGCAGCGTTGTCGGCGGACAAGAGACCCAGTACTTC. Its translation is CSVVGGQETQYF.

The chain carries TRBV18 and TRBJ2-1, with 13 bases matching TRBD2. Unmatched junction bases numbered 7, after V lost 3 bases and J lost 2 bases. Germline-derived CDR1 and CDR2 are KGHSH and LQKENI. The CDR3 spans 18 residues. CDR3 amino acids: CASSPESTSGRAYNEQFF. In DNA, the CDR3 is TGTGCCAGCTCACCCGAGTCAACTAGCGGGAGGGCCTACAATGAGCAGTTCTTC.

The CDR3 nucleotides read TGTGCCAGCAGGGGGACAGGGGTTCACTATGGCTACACCTTC. Residues: CASRGTGVHYGYTF. The chain recombines TRBV2 with TRBJ1-2, with TRBD1 identical over 10 bases. CDR3 length: 14 amino acids. Germline CDR1 reads SNHLY; CDR2 reads FYNNEI. Trimming removed 6 bases from V and 3 bases from J; junction bases left unmatched: 4.

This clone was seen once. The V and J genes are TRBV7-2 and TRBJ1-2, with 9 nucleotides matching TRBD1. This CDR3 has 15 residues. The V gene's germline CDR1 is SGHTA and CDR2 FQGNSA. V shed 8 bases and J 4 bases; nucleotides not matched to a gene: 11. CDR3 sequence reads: CASFSPGQGLYGYTF. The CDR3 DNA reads TGTGCCAGCTTCTCTCCGGGACAGGGTCTCTATGGCTACACCTTC.

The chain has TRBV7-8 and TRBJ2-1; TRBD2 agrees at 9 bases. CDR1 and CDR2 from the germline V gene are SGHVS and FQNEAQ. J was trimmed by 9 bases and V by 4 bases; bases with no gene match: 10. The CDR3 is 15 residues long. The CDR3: CASSSRGGSWGEQFF. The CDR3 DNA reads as TGTGCCAGCAGCTCGCGGGGGGGGTCTTGGGGTGAGCAGTTCTTC.

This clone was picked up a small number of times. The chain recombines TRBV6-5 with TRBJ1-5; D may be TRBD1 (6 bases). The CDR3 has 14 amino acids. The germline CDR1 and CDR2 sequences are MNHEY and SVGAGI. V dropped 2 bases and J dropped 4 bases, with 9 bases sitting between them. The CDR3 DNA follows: TGTGCCAGCAGTTACAAGGACAGAAATCAGCCCCAGCATTTT. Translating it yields CASSYKDRNQPQHF.

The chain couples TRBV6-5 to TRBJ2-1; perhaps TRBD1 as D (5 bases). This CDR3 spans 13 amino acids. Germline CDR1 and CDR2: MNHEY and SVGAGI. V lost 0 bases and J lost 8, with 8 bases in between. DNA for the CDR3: TGTGCCAGCAGTTACTCGGCCAGGGATGAGCAGTTCTTC. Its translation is CASSYSARDEQFF.

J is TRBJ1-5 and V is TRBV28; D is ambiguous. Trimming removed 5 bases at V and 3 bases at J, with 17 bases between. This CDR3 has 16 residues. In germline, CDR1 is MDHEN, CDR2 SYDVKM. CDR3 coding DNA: TGTGCCAGCAGTCCCCCGTTTCTGTCGTTCAATCAGCCCCAGCATTTT. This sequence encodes CASSPPFLSFNQPQHF.

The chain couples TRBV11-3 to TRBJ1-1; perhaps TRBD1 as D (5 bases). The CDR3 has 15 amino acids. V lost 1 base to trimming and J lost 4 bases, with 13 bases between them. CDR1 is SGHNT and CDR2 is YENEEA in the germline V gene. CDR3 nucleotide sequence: TGTGCCAGCAGCTTAGGATACGGGGGTGGCACTGAAGCTTTCTTT. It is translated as CASSLGYGGGTEAFF.

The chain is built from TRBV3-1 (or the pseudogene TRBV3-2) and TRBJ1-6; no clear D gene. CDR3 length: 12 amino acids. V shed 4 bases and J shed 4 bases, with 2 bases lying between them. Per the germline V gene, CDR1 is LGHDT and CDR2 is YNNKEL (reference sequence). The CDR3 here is CASSPYNSPLHF. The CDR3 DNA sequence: TGTGCCAGCAGCCCATATAATTCACCCCTCCACTTT.

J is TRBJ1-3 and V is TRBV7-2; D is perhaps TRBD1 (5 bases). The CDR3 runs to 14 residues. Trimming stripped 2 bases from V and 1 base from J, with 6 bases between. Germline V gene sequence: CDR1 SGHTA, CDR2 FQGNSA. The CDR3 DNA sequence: TGTGCCAGCAGCTTACAGGGTTCTGGAAACACCATATATTTT. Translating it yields CASSLQGSGNTIYF.

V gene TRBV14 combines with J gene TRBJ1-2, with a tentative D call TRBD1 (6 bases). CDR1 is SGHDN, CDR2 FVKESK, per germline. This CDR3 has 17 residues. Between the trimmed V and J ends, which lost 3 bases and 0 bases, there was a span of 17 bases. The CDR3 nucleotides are TGTGCCAGCAGCCACCGGGGCCCACGGACAGCTAACTATGGCTACACCTTC. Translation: CASSHRGPRTANYGYTF.

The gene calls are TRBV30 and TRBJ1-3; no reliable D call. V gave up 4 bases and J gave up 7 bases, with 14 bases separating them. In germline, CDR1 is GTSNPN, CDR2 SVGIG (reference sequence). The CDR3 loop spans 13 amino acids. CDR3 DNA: TGTGCCTGGAACGGCGTCAGGAGGAACACCATATATTTT. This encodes CAWNGVRRNTIYF.

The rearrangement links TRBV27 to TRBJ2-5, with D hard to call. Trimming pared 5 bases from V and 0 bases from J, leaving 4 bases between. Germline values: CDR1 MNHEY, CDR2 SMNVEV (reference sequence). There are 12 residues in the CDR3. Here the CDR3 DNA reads TGTGCCAGCAGTCCTAACCAAGAGACCCAGTACTTC. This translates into CASSPNQETQYF.

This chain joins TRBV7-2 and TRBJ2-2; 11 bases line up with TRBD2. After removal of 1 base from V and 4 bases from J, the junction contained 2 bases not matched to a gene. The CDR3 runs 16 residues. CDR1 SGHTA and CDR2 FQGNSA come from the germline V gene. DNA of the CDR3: TGTGCCAGCAGCTTAGAGCTAGCGGGAGGCACCGGGGAGCTGTTTTTT. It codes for CASSLELAGGTGELFF.

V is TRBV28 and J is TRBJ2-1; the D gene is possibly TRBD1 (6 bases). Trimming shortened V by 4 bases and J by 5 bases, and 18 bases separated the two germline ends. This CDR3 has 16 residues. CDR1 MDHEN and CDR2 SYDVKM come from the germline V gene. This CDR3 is CASSYRGQLKDNEQFF. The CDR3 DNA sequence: TGTGCCAGCAGTTACCGTGGACAGCTTAAAGACAATGAGCAGTTCTTC.

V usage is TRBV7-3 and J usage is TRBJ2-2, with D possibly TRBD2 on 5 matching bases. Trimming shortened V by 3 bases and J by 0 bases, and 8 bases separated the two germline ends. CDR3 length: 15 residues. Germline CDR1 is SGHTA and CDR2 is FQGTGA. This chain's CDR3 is CASSFQRTNTGELFF. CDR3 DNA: TGTGCCAGCAGCTTCCAGCGGACGAACACCGGGGAGCTGTTTTTT. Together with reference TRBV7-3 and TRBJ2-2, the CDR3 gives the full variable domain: GAGVSQTPSNKVTEKGKYVELRCDPISGHTALYWYRQSLGQGPEFLIYFQGTGAADDSGLPNDRFFAVRPEGSVSTLKIQRTERGDSAVYLCASSFQRTNTGELFFGEGSRLTVL.

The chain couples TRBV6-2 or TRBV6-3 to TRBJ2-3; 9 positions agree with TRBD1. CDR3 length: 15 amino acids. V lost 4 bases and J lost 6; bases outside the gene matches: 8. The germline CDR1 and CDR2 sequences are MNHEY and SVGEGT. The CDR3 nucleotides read TGTGCCAGCAGTTTTTGGGGGACAGGGTCGGATACGCAGTATTTT. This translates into CASSFWGTGSDTQYF.

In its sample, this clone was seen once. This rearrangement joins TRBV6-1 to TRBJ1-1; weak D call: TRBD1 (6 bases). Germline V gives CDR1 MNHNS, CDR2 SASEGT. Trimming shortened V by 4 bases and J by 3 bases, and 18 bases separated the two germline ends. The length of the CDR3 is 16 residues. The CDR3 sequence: CASSAGVWGGDTEAFF. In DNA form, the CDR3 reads TGTGCCAGCAGTGCAGGGGTATGGGGGGGGGACACTGAAGCTTTCTTT.